The 24 T cell receptor beta chains reported below all come from one sample, sequenced in a study of shared clonotypes between healthy human individuals. Clones were read by immunoSEQ multiplex PCR, and TCRdb kept only the in-frame ones, dropping some. The repertoire holds about 2 million clones, roughly 94% seen once, with 0.1% to 0.15% in the top ten. The sequenced material came from naive CD4+ T cells sorted from blood. Regarding subset: CD45RA+ positively selected. The receptor set was obtained from a man between 18 and 35 years old in good health.

The chain combines TRBV11-2 with TRBJ1-5; D is ambiguous. Trimming pared 0 bases from V and 11 bases from J, leaving 14 bases between. The CDR3 is made up of 14 amino acids. The germline V gene has CDR1 SGHAT and CDR2 FQNNGV. The CDR3 reads CASSLDSRSAAQHF. The CDR3 DNA reads TGTGCCAGCAGCTTAGATAGTCGATCAGCGGCCCAGCATTTT.

V and J are TRBV7-2 and TRBJ1-3; TRBD1 matches 10 bases. V was clipped by 4 bases and J by 0 bases; unmatched bases: 3. The length of the CDR3 is 16 residues. CDR1 SGHTA and CDR2 FQGNSA come from the germline V gene. DNA for the CDR3: TGTGCCAGCAGCTCGGGACAGGGGACCTCTGGAAACACCATATATTTT. This translates into CASSSGQGTSGNTIYF.

The genes are TRBV6-5 and TRBJ2-2, with D uncertain. CDR1 and CDR2 from the germline V gene are MNHEY and SVGAGI. The CDR3 has 14 amino acids. V was pared by 6 bases and J by 2 bases, with 10 bases between. This CDR3 is CASRGYINTGELFF. Written as DNA, the CDR3 is TGTGCCAGCAGGGGCTACATAAACACCGGGGAGCTGTTTTTT.

The CDR3 DNA follows: TGTGCCATAGGGGGCACCTACGAGCAGTACTTC. As protein: CAIGGTYEQYF. The chain links TRBV25-1 to TRBJ2-7; 7 bases line up with TRBD1. V trimming: 10 bases; J trimming: 2 bases; junction bases outside the gene matches: 2. The CDR3 runs 11 residues. CDR1 MGHDK and CDR2 SYGVNS come from the germline V gene.

The chain carries TRBV6-5 and TRBJ2-7, with D hard to call. Germline-derived CDR1 and CDR2 are MNHEY and SVGAGI. V lost 7 bases and J 9 bases, leaving 16 bases between the germline ends. The length of the CDR3 is 12 residues. The CDR3 nucleotides are TGTGCCAGCACCTCATCCGGGTTCGTGCAGTACTTC. Translating it yields CASTSSGFVQYF.

This clone turned up a few times. This rearrangement joins TRBV7-2 to TRBJ2-6; 7 bases match TRBD1. Germline CDR1 is SGHTA and CDR2 is FQGNSA. V was pared by 7 bases and J by 2 bases, with 2 bases of the junction left unmatched. CDR3 length: 14 amino acids. The CDR3 reads CASNDRAGANVLTF. The CDR3 region has the DNA TGTGCCAGCAACGACAGGGCTGGGGCCAACGTCCTGACTTTC.

V usage is TRBV6-6 and J usage is TRBJ2-3; either TRBD1 or TRBD2 may supply D (5 bases each). Trimming stripped 5 bases from V and 6 bases from J, with 9 bases between. The CDR3 loop spans 12 amino acids. Germline V gene data show CDR1 as MNHNY and CDR2 as SVGAGI (reference sequence). CDR3 residues: CASSRGVDTQYF. The CDR3 nucleotides are TGTGCCAGCAGTCGAGGGGTGGATACGCAGTATTTT.

This clone has just one count. This chain uses TRBV5-1 with TRBJ1-1; tentatively, D is TRBD1 (5 bases). The CDR3 loop spans 15 amino acids. Germline loops: CDR1 SGHRS, CDR2 YFSETQ. Trimming left V 3 bases short and J 1 base short, with 13 bases between. The CDR3 region is CASSSGLMGNTEAFF. Here the CDR3 DNA reads TGCGCCAGCAGCTCGGGACTAATGGGGAACACTGAAGCTTTCTTT.

The CDR3 region has the DNA TGTGCCAGCAGCGACAGGAAGCCCGGGGAGCTGTTTTTT. It specifies CASSDRKPGELFF. The V call is TRBV6-5, the J call TRBJ2-2; D might be TRBD1 (6 bases). Germline V gene data show CDR1 as MNHEY and CDR2 as SVGAGI. V lost 6 bases to trimming and J lost 6 bases, with 11 bases between them. The CDR3 consists of 13 residues.

This clone was found once. This chain connects TRBV6-1 to TRBJ2-7; 8 bases map to TRBD1. Per the germline V gene, CDR1 is MNHNS and CDR2 is SASEGT. The ends lost 6 bases at V and 3 bases at J; junction bases unmatched: 10. This CDR3 comprises 15 residues. The CDR3 nucleotides are TGTGCCAGCAGCCACCTCTGGACAGGGATCTACGAGCAGTACTTC. This gives the protein CASSHLWTGIYEQYF.

This chain links TRBV4-1 with TRBJ1-6; the match to TRBD1 covers 12 bases. Germline CDR1 is MGHRA and CDR2 is YSYEKL. Trimming removed 4 bases from V and 10 bases from J; junction bases left unmatched: 5. The CDR3 has 15 amino acids. This CDR3 reads CASSPRDRGRSPLHF. For the CDR3, the DNA is TGCGCCAGCAGCCCCCGGGACAGGGGGCGATCACCCCTCCACTTT.

The sample holds one count of this clone. The chain couples TRBV7-9 to TRBJ2-7; TRBD1 aligns across 9 bases. The CDR3 is made up of 17 amino acids. V lost 3 bases, J lost 4 bases, and 13 bases stayed unmatched. The V gene's germline CDR1 is SEHNR and CDR2 FQNEAQ (reference sequence). The CDR3 DNA is TGTGCCAGCAGCTTGGGCCCGGGACAGGGAGGTAGGTACGAGCAGTACTTC. Encoded protein: CASSLGPGQGGRYEQYF. The whole variable domain, remainder taken from reference TRBV7-9 and TRBJ2-7, is DTGVSQNPRHKITKRGQNVTFRCDPISEHNRLYWYRQTLGQGPEFLTYFQNEAQLEKSRLLSDRFSAERPKGSFSTLEIQRTEQGDSAMYLCASSLGPGQGGRYEQYFGPGTRLTVT.

The chain links TRBV28 to TRBJ2-7; TRBD1 might be the D (6 bases). The length of the CDR3 is 15 residues. Trimming took off 6 bases at V and 0 bases at J, with 15 bases between the two ends. Looked up from germline, CDR1 is MDHEN and CDR2 is SYDVKM. The CDR3 DNA reads as TGTGCCAGCAGCTCACGGACAGCTAGCTCCTACGAGCAGTACTTC. This encodes CASSSRTASSYEQYF. The whole variable domain, remainder taken from reference TRBV28 and TRBJ2-7, is DVKVTQSSRYLVKRTGEKVFLECVQDMDHENMFWYRQDPGLGLRLIYFSYDVKMKEKGDIPEGYSVSREKKERFSLILESASTNQTSMYLCASSSRTASSYEQYFGPGTRLTVT.

This chain links TRBV25-1 with TRBJ2-4; D is possibly TRBD2 (6 bases). Germline loops: CDR1 MGHDK, CDR2 SYGVNS. The CDR3 runs 13 residues. The V and J ends lost 3 bases and 6 bases respectively, with 9 bases between them. This CDR3 is CASSEGGVNIQYF. In nucleotides, the CDR3 is TGTGCCAGCAGTGAGGGGGGAGTAAACATTCAGTACTTC. The full variable domain, rest sourced from reference TRBV25-1 and TRBJ2-4, is EADIYQTPRYLVIGTGKKITLECSQTMGHDKMYWYQQDPGMELHLIHYSYGVNSTEKGDLSSESTVSRIRTEHFPLTLESARPSHTSQYLCASSEGGVNIQYFGAGTRLSVL.

V usage is TRBV2 and J usage is TRBJ2-1; perhaps D is TRBD1 or TRBD2 (5 bases each). Germline CDR1 reads SNHLY; CDR2 reads FYNNEI. V shed 6 bases and J shed 4 bases, with 28 bases lying between them. The CDR3 runs to 19 residues. The CDR3 region has the DNA TGTGCCAGCAGACCCCGGGGCCACCAGTTAGGATCCTGGTACAATGAGCAGTTCTTC. Encoded protein: CASRPRGHQLGSWYNEQFF.

This chain connects TRBV6-1 to TRBJ1-5; D not certain. There are 14 residues in the CDR3. Germline V gene data show CDR1 as MNHNS and CDR2 as SASEGT. The V gene lost 0 bases and the J gene lost 7 bases, with 10 bases spanning the gap. The CDR3: CASSEASPSQPQHF. Here the CDR3 DNA reads TGTGCCAGCAGTGAAGCGTCACCTTCCCAGCCCCAGCATTTT.

The V and J genes are TRBV4-1 and TRBJ1-5; a weak D match, TRBD1 (5 bases). V lost 2 bases, J lost 3 bases, and 14 bases lay in between. CDR3 length: 16 residues. Germline loops: CDR1 MGHRA, CDR2 YSYEKL. CDR3 loop: CASSQLGVAPNQPQHF. The DNA for the CDR3 is TGCGCCAGCAGCCAATTAGGGGTGGCTCCCAATCAGCCCCAGCATTTT.

About this clone: This CDR3 is also generated by other DNA sequences in the sample. The chain combines TRBV4-1 with TRBJ1-6; D ambiguous. V gave up 8 bases and J gave up 0 bases, with 8 bases separating them. The CDR3 sequence is 14 residues long. Germline assignment: CDR1 MGHRA and CDR2 YSYEKL. As DNA, the CDR3 is TGCGCCAGCTCCCCGGGCTCCTATAATTCACCCCTCCACTTT. It codes for CASSPGSYNSPLHF.

The chain carries TRBV4-2 and TRBJ1-4; TRBD1 aligns across 10 bases. This CDR3 region has 18 residues. V dropped 4 bases and J dropped 7; count of bases not matched to a gene: 15. Germline CDR1 and CDR2: LGHNA and YNFKEQ. The CDR3 reads CASSPVRDRGGSFEKLFF. DNA for the CDR3: TGTGCCAGCAGCCCTGTCCGGGACAGGGGCGGTTCGTTTGAAAAACTGTTTTTT.

In this sample, this clone turned up once. The J gene is TRBJ2-7, the V gene TRBV7-6; D might be TRBD1 or TRBD2, each matching 6 bases. The CDR3 is made up of 15 amino acids. The V end was cut by 5 bases, the J end by 2 bases, with 16 bases between. The germline V gene encodes CDR1 SGHVS and CDR2 FNYEAQ. DNA for the CDR3: TGTGCCAGCAGCGAGGGGTGGGGGGCCCCCTACGAGCAGTACTTC. This encodes CASSEGWGAPYEQYF.

A single count supports this clone. V usage is TRBV19 and J usage is TRBJ1-5; D possibly corresponds to TRBD1 (6 bases). Looked up from germline, CDR1 is LNHDA and CDR2 is SQIVND (reference sequence). Trimming left V 5 bases short and J 11 bases short, with 19 bases between. CDR3 size: 14 residues. CDR3 in DNA: TGTGCCAGTAGTTCTCAAGGCCTAGGGGGGGCCCAGCATTTT. Translating it yields CASSSQGLGGAQHF.

The V and J genes are TRBV10-1 and TRBJ2-7; D possibly corresponds to TRBD2 (6 bases). V was pared by 10 bases and J by 0 bases, with 13 bases between. There are 13 residues in the CDR3. CDR1 is WNHNN and CDR2 is SYGVQD in the germline V gene (reference sequence). CDR3: CATAGLNSYEQYF. In nucleotides, the CDR3 is TGCGCCACGGCGGGACTCAACTCCTACGAGCAGTACTTC.

In its sample, this clone was seen once. This sequence joins TRBV5-5 and TRBJ2-7, with a weak D call TRBD1 (7 bases). This CDR3 has 15 amino acids. Germline CDR1 reads SGHKS; CDR2 reads YYEKEE (reference sequence). V was clipped by 4 bases and J by 3 bases, with 17 bases between them. CDR3 DNA: TGTGCCAGCAGCCCGGGGGTGACAGGGAGCTACGAGCAGTACTTC. It specifies CASSPGVTGSYEQYF.

The J gene is TRBJ1-1, the V gene TRBV14; D ambiguous. Germline values: CDR1 SGHDN, CDR2 FVKESK. With 10 bases removed from V and 9 bases from J, the gap between germline ends came to 21 bases. CDR3 length: 13 residues. CDR3 sequence reads: CATAASFTSQAFF. The CDR3 nucleotides are TGTGCCACCGCCGCGTCTTTTACCTCGCAAGCTTTCTTT.